The T cell receptor beta chain under discussion was sequenced for a study of blood T cell repertoires in COVID-19. Study overall: The analysed material was cDNA or gDNA that came from T cells, B-cell-depleted T cells, or PBMCs.

Sequenced by immunoSEQ multiplex PCR; TCRdb stores in-frame clones only, minus some. This sample has fewer than 40,000 clones, with around four fifths found just once. The receptor was derived from a human donor in a cohort sampled during active COVID-19. Sequencing used peripheral blood.

CDR3 amino acids: CASSLASMAGELFF. CDR3 nucleotide sequence: TGTGCCAGCAGCTTAGCGTCTATGGCCGGGGAGCTGTTTTTT. This chain uses TRBV7-9 with TRBJ2-2; D remains ambiguous. This CDR3 has 14 residues. Germline CDR1 and CDR2: SEHNR and FQNEAQ (reference sequence). V was cut by 0 bases and J by 6 bases, with 8 bases left in between.